These 19 T cell receptor beta chains were all obtained from the same sample, sequenced in a study of blood T cell repertoires in COVID-19. Produced via immunoSEQ multiplex PCR; TCRdb's table is partial and in-frame only. This table has around 67,000 clones, just under 85% appearing once. Sequencing input: peripheral blood. The receptors originated from a man in his sixties or seventies with acute or convalescent COVID-19.

The V and J genes are TRBV5-6 and TRBJ2-1; tentatively, D is TRBD2 (5 bases). Trimming took 3 bases from V and 1 from J, leaving 14 bases between them. The germline V gene has CDR1 SGHDT and CDR2 YYEEEE. This CDR3 spans 16 amino acids. In DNA, the CDR3 is TGTGCCAGCAGCTGGACCCCTACGGGATCCTACAATGAGCAGTTCTTC. Protein: CASSWTPTGSYNEQFF.

The rearrangement links TRBV19 to TRBJ2-2, with D tentatively TRBD1 (6 bases). CDR1 and CDR2 (germline): LNHDA, SQIVND (reference sequence). Trimming took 11 bases from V and 0 from J, leaving 10 bases between them. CDR3 size: 13 residues. This chain's CDR3 is CACRGSNTGELFF. In DNA, the CDR3 is TGTGCCTGCAGGGGCTCGAACACCGGGGAGCTGTTTTTT.

This rearrangement joins TRBV18 to TRBJ2-5; D ambiguous. The CDR3 runs 13 residues. Deletions cut 5 bases from V and 4 bases from J, with 11 bases between. Germline assignment: CDR1 KGHSH and CDR2 LQKENI. CDR3 region: CASSVLSGETQYF. The CDR3 bases are TGTGCCAGCTCAGTGCTGTCGGGAGAGACCCAGTACTTC.

The V call is TRBV5-4, the J call TRBJ2-5, with 13 bases matching TRBD2. CDR3 length: 16 residues. The V and J ends lost 4 bases and 5 bases, in that order; junction bases with no gene match: 8. Germline values: CDR1 SGHNT, CDR2 YYREEE (reference sequence). CDR3 in amino acids: CASSRTSGRAGETQYF. In DNA form, the CDR3 reads TGTGCCAGCAGCCGTACTAGCGGGAGGGCCGGGGAGACCCAGTACTTC.

The chain is built from TRBV19 and TRBJ2-7, with TRBD1 matching over 7 bases. The CDR3 has 17 amino acids. The ends lost 5 bases at V and 1 base at J; junction bases unmatched: 14. CDR1 and CDR2 from the germline V gene are LNHDA and SQIVND (reference sequence). DNA of the CDR3: TGTGCCAGTAGTGAGGGACAGAGGCTAGGGAATTCCTACGAGCAGTACTTC. Residues: CASSEGQRLGNSYEQYF. Filled out from reference TRBV19 and TRBJ2-7, the complete variable domain reads DGGITQSPKYLFRKEGQNVTLSCEQNLNHDAMYWYRQDPGQGLRLIYYSQIVNDFQKGDIAEGYSVSREKKESFPLTVTSAQKNPTAFYLCASSEGQRLGNSYEQYFGPGTRLTVT.

The gene calls are TRBV5-8 and TRBJ2-7; TRBD2 agrees at 14 bases. The germline V gene encodes CDR1 SGHTS and CDR2 YDEGEE. V was pared by 3 bases and J by 5 bases, with 10 bases of the junction left unmatched. This CDR3 comprises 17 residues. Written as DNA, the CDR3 is TGTGCCAGCAGCTCCGGGACTAGCGGGAGATTAATCCACGAGCAGTACTTC. Its protein is CASSSGTSGRLIHEQYF. The full variable domain, its missing parts supplied by reference TRBV5-8 and TRBJ2-7, is EAGVTQSPTHLIKTRGQQATLRCSPISGHTSVYWYQQALGLGLQFLLWYDEGEERNRGNFPPRFSGRQFPNYSSELNVNALELEDSALYLCASSSGTSGRLIHEQYFGPGTRLTVT.

The V call is TRBV4-3, the J call TRBJ2-7, with D perhaps matching TRBD1 (5 bases). This CDR3 is built from 13 residues. CDR1 and CDR2 from the germline V gene are LGHNA and YSLEER. V lost 4 bases and J lost 2, with 9 bases in between. The CDR3 loop is CASSRGRTYEQYF. The CDR3 DNA reads as TGCGCCAGCAGCCGGGGCCGCACCTACGAGCAGTACTTC.

The chain recombines TRBV5-1 with TRBJ1-1, with D possibly being TRBD1 (6 bases). This CDR3 spans 15 amino acids. CDR1 is SGHRS and CDR2 is YFSETQ in the germline V gene. The V gene lost 0 bases and the J gene lost 4 bases, with 13 bases spanning the gap. Here the CDR3 DNA reads TGCGCCAGCAGCTTGGAGGGTAGCAGGGGCACTGAAGCTTTCTTT. It yields the protein CASSLEGSRGTEAFF.

J is TRBJ2-7 and V is TRBV7-2; the D is unclear. This CDR3 spans 14 amino acids. Germline values: CDR1 SGHTA, CDR2 FQGNSA. V lost 1 base and J lost 4, with 11 bases in between. CDR3 in DNA: TGTGCCAGCAGCTTAGGTTCCCTAGAGTACGAGCAGTACTTC. Translating it yields CASSLGSLEYEQYF.

The chain carries TRBV5-4 and TRBJ2-1; TRBD2 aligns across 13 bases. Germline CDR1 is SGHNT and CDR2 is YYREEE (reference sequence). After removal of 6 bases from V and 7 bases from J, the junction contained 10 bases not matched to a gene. This CDR3 is 16 amino acids long. CDR3 coding DNA: TGTGCCAGCACCCAAGGAGGACTAGCGGGGGTGAATGAGCAGTTCTTC. Amino acids: CASTQGGLAGVNEQFF.

The chain is built from TRBV28 and TRBJ2-7; D is perhaps TRBD2 (5 bases). Germline loops: CDR1 MDHEN, CDR2 SYDVKM. V shed 3 bases and J shed 6 bases, with 12 bases lying between them. The CDR3 is 13 residues long. In DNA form, the CDR3 reads TGTGCCAGCAGTTTTAGAGGGCAAGTCGAGCAGTACTTC. Encoded protein: CASSFRGQVEQYF.

This rearrangement joins TRBV7-8 to TRBJ2-1; 7 bases line up with TRBD1. Germline V gives CDR1 SGHVS, CDR2 FQNEAQ. The CDR3 totals 15 residues. Trimming took 2 bases from V and 6 from J; bases not matched to a gene: 7. This chain's CDR3 is CASSLRQGGFNEQFF. Here the CDR3 DNA reads TGTGCCAGCAGCTTACGACAGGGTGGTTTCAATGAGCAGTTCTTC.

V is TRBV5-1 and J is TRBJ2-2, with 7 bases identical to TRBD2. Germline values: CDR1 SGHRS, CDR2 YFSETQ. There are 16 residues in the CDR3. Trimming at V came to 2 bases and at J to 1 base, leaving 5 bases not matched to a gene. The CDR3 loop reads CASSFGSSGNTGELFF. The CDR3 nucleotides read TGCGCCAGCAGCTTTGGTTCTAGCGGGAACACCGGGGAGCTGTTTTTT.

This chain joins TRBV10-2 and TRBJ2-7; D not resolved. V was clipped by 11 bases and J by 6 bases, with 8 bases between them. This CDR3 is built from 9 residues. CDR1 WSHSY and CDR2 SAAADI come from the germline V gene. The CDR3 nucleotides are TGCGCCTCCGGCGGCGAGCAGTACTTC. Protein sequence: CASGGEQYF.

This chain joins TRBV28 and TRBJ2-3; the match to TRBD1 covers 11 bases. The CDR3 has 16 residues. The V segment lost 5 bases and the J segment 3 bases; nucleotides outside the gene matches: 7. In germline, CDR1 is MDHEN, CDR2 SYDVKM. Written as DNA, the CDR3 is TGTGCCAGCAGTCGCCCCGGACAGGGGGCAACAGATACGCAGTATTTT. Translation: CASSRPGQGATDTQYF.

This clone has more than one count but fewer than ten. The CDR3 region is CASSLAAEAFF. CDR3 nucleotides: TGTGCCAGCAGCTTAGCCGCTGAAGCTTTCTTT. The V call is TRBV7-9, the J call TRBJ1-1; D remains unclear. Germline V gene data show CDR1 as SEHNR and CDR2 as FQNEAQ (reference sequence). V lost 0 bases, J lost 6 bases, and 2 bases lay in between. CDR3 size: 11 residues.

This clone was seen only a few times. This chain joins TRBV5-1 and TRBJ1-1; D is uncertain. Looked up from germline, CDR1 is SGHRS and CDR2 is YFSETQ. With 1 base removed from V and 1 base from J, the gap between germline ends came to 8 bases. The CDR3 spans 14 residues. Here the CDR3 reads CASSLIPGNTEAFF. The DNA of the CDR3 is TGCGCCAGCAGCTTGATCCCGGGGAACACTGAAGCTTTCTTT.

V is TRBV9 and J is TRBJ2-7, with 10 bases identical to TRBD2. The CDR3 has 15 amino acids. Trimming removed 0 bases from V and 5 bases from J; junction bases left unmatched: 5. Germline V gene data show CDR1 as SGDLS and CDR2 as YYNGEE. CDR3 residues: CASSVATSGNDEQYF. CDR3 DNA: TGTGCCAGCAGCGTAGCCACTAGCGGGAACGACGAGCAGTACTTC.

The chain employs TRBV6-2 or TRBV6-3 and TRBJ1-2, with D possibly TRBD1 on 5 matching bases. Germline V CDR1 and CDR2: MNHEY, SVGEGT. The CDR3 covers 14 residues. V was trimmed by 2 bases and J by 4 bases, leaving 11 bases between them. Written as DNA, the CDR3 is TGTGCCAGCAGTTACAGGGGCGTAAGCTATGGCTACACCTTC. It specifies CASSYRGVSYGYTF.